This T cell receptor beta chain was identified in a study of T cell responses to AZD1222 COVID-19 vaccine (TCRdb year 2021). In terms of the full investigation: AZD1222 recipients whose second dose came at about 4 weeks and those whose second dose came at about 12 weeks were combined into one group, since spike-specific TCR depth and breadth did not differ between the two schedules. Trial participants were enrolled by age into subgroups of 18-55, 56-69 and 70-plus years, and approximately 150, 30 and 60 TCR-sequenced participants, respectively, were included in these subgroups. TCR sequencing covered 233 trial participants: 200 to 220 given two doses of AZD1222 and about 26 given two doses of MenACWY control vaccine. The research as a whole found: A significant rise in spike-specific TCR breadth and depth was observed after two AZD1222 doses relative to day 0 and relative to MenACWY recipients. The whole spike protein was spanned by vaccine-associated CD4 TCRs, and dominant responses were seen in regions 160-218 and 743-854. Conclusions about previously exposed vaccinees are limited, since just five or six AZD1222 recipients were seropositive for SARS-CoV-2 at baseline. Reportedly, almost half of the unique spike-specific TCRs recognized epitopes lying outside the regions that are mutated in the B.1.351 and B.1.1.7 variants. Participants were mostly white British, with more females than males. The authors suggested clonal diversity may have been underestimated. In the small 56-69-year group, the increase in depth fell short of significance, most likely because of low power. No day 14 peak-response samples were available, so repertoires were characterized only after the peak T cell response.

The CDR3 regions of human TCRbeta chains were analyzed by immunosequencing. On the authors' methods: Repertoire TCRs were matched against a reference library of SARS-CoV-2-specific TCRs generated with the MIRA antigen-specificity platform. Breadth meant the fraction of unique TCRs that were SARS-CoV-2-associated, whereas depth meant the fraction of total T cells that were SARS-CoV-2-associated. Using the MIRA data, each spike-specific TCR was assigned both to the spike region to which the TCR was reactive and to a CD4 or CD8 class. Log10-transformed breadth and depth values were compared by one-way ANOVA with Sidak's multiple comparisons tests. What TCRdb holds here is the immuneACCESS table cut down to in-frame rearrangements. Part of the clones is not present; checked against another copy, under half of the missing clones reflect an unresolved V gene, and the others are unexplained. V and J calls and clone size are copied from that table; D and trimming were computed from the DNA. The sample data list about 140,000 clones, and more than 85% of these were observed just once. In total, the top ten clones hold over 3% of the sample.

The sample's time point label is to be understood as: baseline before first vaccination. The vaccinee samples were drawn from two UK trials, COV001 and COV002, one of which was a single-blind randomized controlled phase 2/3 trial testing AZD1222 (ChAdOx1 nCoV-19) in healthy adults. For TCRbeta chain sequencing, PBMC samples from trial participants were taken at day 0 and at day 28 after the second dose. On this clone: The antigen this receptor binds is unknown. No much larger clonotype is one base removed from it; base qualities were not supplied.

The germline V gene supplies CDR1 ENHRY and CDR2 SYGVKD. V has 10 bases trimmed and J has 5 bases trimmed; junction bases matching no gene number 11. The CDR3 contains 14 residues, cysteine and phenylalanine counted. This entry keeps only the CDR3 DNA: 42 bases, framed from base 1. This TCR came from an adult in good health. The V and J segments used are TRBV10-3 and TRBJ2-1; TRBD2 aligns with 7 central bases. Sequencing was performed on peripheral blood, taken on day 0 of AZD1222 vaccination. The CDR3 region: CATSRGSGDNEQFF. At the DNA level, the sequence is TGTGCCACCAGCCGCGGGAGTGGCGACAATGAGCAGTTCTTC.